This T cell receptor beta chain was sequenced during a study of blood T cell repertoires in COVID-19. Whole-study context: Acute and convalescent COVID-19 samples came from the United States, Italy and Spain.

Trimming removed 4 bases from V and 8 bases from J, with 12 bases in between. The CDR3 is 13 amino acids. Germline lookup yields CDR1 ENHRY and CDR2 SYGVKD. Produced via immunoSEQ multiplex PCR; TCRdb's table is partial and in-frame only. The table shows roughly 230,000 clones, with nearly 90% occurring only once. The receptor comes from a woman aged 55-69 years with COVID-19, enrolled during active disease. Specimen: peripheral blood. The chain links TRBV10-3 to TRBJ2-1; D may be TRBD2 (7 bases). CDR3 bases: TGTGCCATCAGTGCTGCGGGGGCCCATGAGCAGTTCTTC. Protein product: CAISAAGAHEQFF.